This is a list of T cell receptor beta chains from one sample in a study of blood T cell repertoires in COVID-19. The assay was immunoSEQ multiplex PCR, and TCRdb's table has in-frame clones only and misses some. In the table there are approximately 290,000 clones, over 75% of which are singletons. The sample comprised peripheral blood. The origin of the receptors is a human donor with COVID-19, enrolled during active disease. The donor label of this sample is uncertain. The CDR3 runs from the conserved cysteine through the conserved F or W. Each record gives: V gene, clone size, J gene, D gene, CDR3 length, CDR3 DNA, CDR3 protein. The D gene is left open where the match is weak. The size entry is marked missing in some rows and otherwise reads once, few, many or a size class.

TRBV15	.	TRBJ2-7	TRBD2	14	TGTGCCACCAGCAGAGGCGGGGGGAGCTACGAGCAGTACTTC	CATSRGGGSYEQYF
TRBV6-2/TRBV6-3	.	TRBJ2-5	TRBD2	18	TGTGCCAGCAGTCCCCGTCAGACTAGCGGGGGGGTCCAAGAGACCCAGTACTTC	CASSPRQTSGGVQETQYF
TRBV28	few	TRBJ1-4	TRBD1	14	TGTGCCAGCATTCCTTCAGGGGGCCATGTAAAACTGTTTTTT	CASIPSGGHVKLFF
TRBV30	few	TRBJ2-7	TRBD2	14	TGTGCCTGGAGAGGCCGGCGGGAGGGTCTCGAGCAGTACTTC	CAWRGRREGLEQYF
TRBV30	.	TRBJ1-4	TRBD1	13	TGTGCGGGACAGGGGGCATCGAGTGAAAAACTGTTTTTT	CAGQGASSEKLFF
TRBV30	.	TRBJ2-5	TRBD1	15	TGTGCCTGGAGTGTTGGCGGGACAGGGGCAGAGACCCAGTACTTC	CAWSVGGTGAETQYF
TRBV14	.	TRBJ2-3	TRBD2	16	TGTGCCAGCAGCCAAGGTGTGGGAGGGCCGACAGATACGCAGTATTTT	CASSQGVGGPTDTQYF
TRBV28	.	TRBJ1-2	.	17	TGTGCCAGCAGTCCCCCCCAGACGGTTGGCGAGAGGGATGGCTACACCTTC	CASSPPQTVGERDGYTF
TRBV12-5	.	TRBJ2-1	TRBD2	17	TGTGCTAGTGGTTTGGGGGGGACTAGCGGGATCTACAATGAGCAGTTCTTC	CASGLGGTSGIYNEQFF
TRBV27	.	TRBJ2-2	TRBD2	17	TGTGCCAGCAGTTCCCACACTAGCGGGGGAGTAGGCGGGGAGCTGTTTTTT	CASSSHTSGGVGGELFF
TRBV7-3	.	TRBJ2-1	.	15	TGTGCCAGCAGCTTAACAGCCTTTAGGGGCGATGAGCAGTTCTTC	CASSLTAFRGDEQFF
TRBV6-6	.	TRBJ1-1	.	16	TGTGCCAGCAGTCGAGACCCCCGGGGGGTCGGCACTGAAGCTTTCTTT	CASSRDPRGVGTEAFF
TRBV28	.	TRBJ2-3	.	12	TGTGCCAGCAGTCCGTCCGAGGTCACGCAGTATTTT	CASSPSEVTQYF
TRBV28	once	TRBJ1-5	.	14	TGTGCCAGCAGTTTATCAGGTCAGAATCAGCCCCAGCATTTT	CASSLSGQNQPQHF
TRBV6-5	.	TRBJ2-7	TRBD1	14	TGTGCCAGCAGTTGGGACAGGTCCGACTACGAGCAGTACTTC	CASSWDRSDYEQYF
TRBV28	.	TRBJ2-3	TRBD2	18	TGTGCCAGCAGTTTTCTCCTCCTGGGAGCGGGAAAAACAGATACGCAGTATTTT	CASSFLLLGAGKTDTQYF
TRBV19	.	TRBJ1-2	.	14	TGTGCCAGTAGTCCCCAGGGTGCTAACTATGGCTACACCTTC	CASSPQGANYGYTF
TRBV3-1/TRBV3-2	.	TRBJ1-1	.	15	TGTGCCAGCAGCCAAGGGTATTCGACAGCGGGGGAAGCTTTCTTT	CASSQGYSTAGEAFF
TRBV19	.	TRBJ1-1	TRBD1	13	TGTGCCAGTTCCAGGGGGCGCGTTACTGAAGCTTTCTTT	CASSRGRVTEAFF
TRBV3-1/TRBV3-2	once	TRBJ1-6	.	15	TGTGCCAGCAGAGGGAGACCCTCCTATAATTCACCCCTCCACTTT	CASRGRPSYNSPLHF
TRBV20-1	.	TRBJ1-2	.	10	TGCAGTGCTGGGGGACTCAGCTACACCTTC	CSAGGLSYTF
TRBV5-4	.	TRBJ2-1	.	15	TGTGCCAGCAGCTTGCGAAACCAGGACTACAATGAGCAGTTCTTC	CASSLRNQDYNEQFF
TRBV4-3	.	TRBJ2-1	TRBD2	15	TGCGCCAGCAGCCCCTTCTACGGGGGGGACAATGAGCAGTTCTTC	CASSPFYGGDNEQFF